This TCR beta chain derives from a study of cytomegalovirus exposure and HLA in healthy donors. As concerns this clone: Antigen unknown.

The primer mix had 60 Vbeta and 13 Jbeta primers. Sequencing was performed with immunoSEQ multiplex PCR; in TCRdb, only in-frame clones are kept and a portion is missing. Of 150,000 to 200,000 clones in the sample, approximately 82% are singletons; the top ten hold more than 4%. Study-wide results and caveats: The investigators catalogued 150 to 200 TCR beta chains as cytomegalovirus-associated.

While unrecorded immune exposures were likely, the donors were nominally healthy when sampled. Germline CDR1 and CDR2: MNHNS and SASEGT. Trimming removed 7 bases at V and 11 bases at J, with 21 bases between. The length of the CDR3 is 14 residues. This TCR was sampled from a male donor in good health and CMV-seronegative. The sample consisted of PBMCs. This chain joins TRBV6-1 and TRBJ2-1; D perhaps matches TRBD2 (5 bases). CDR3 sequence (DNA): TGTGCCAGCATTCCGGGATCCCAAAAAAGGAAGCAGTTCTTC. Translating gives CASIPGSQKRKQFF.